A single sample gave rise to the 15 T cell receptor beta chains below, sequenced in a study of T-cell reconstitution after alpha-beta-depleted transplantation in children. Preparing the TCRbeta library involved the use of unique molecular identifiers. One entry per CDR3 protein, called by TCRdb with MiXCR from the PCR reads. In the table there are over 150,000 distinct CDR3 sequences, approximately 6% of which are singletons. Sequences were derived from PBMCs, sampled before TCRalphabeta/CD19-depleted stem cell transplant. The receptor set was obtained from a girl under three years old with combined immunodeficiency, due to receive a stem cell transplant.

This clonotype was recorded at least ten times. The rearrangement links TRBV7-3 to TRBJ2-1; 7 bases fit TRBD1. Losses at the gene ends were 2 bases for V and 5 bases for J; bases not matched to a gene: 9. Germline CDR1 SGHTA, CDR2 FQGTGA. The CDR3 is 16 residues long. CDR3 region: CASSLLGGGLHNEQFF. The DNA for the CDR3 is TGTGCCAGCAGCTTATTAGGGGGCGGACTTCACAATGAGCAGTTCTTC.

In this sample, this clonotype turned up many times. This chain joins TRBV5-1 and TRBJ1-3, with D perhaps matching TRBD1 (6 bases). This CDR3 comprises 17 residues. V was cut by 4 bases and J by 2 bases, with 19 bases left in between. In germline, CDR1 is SGHRS, CDR2 YFSETQ. The CDR3 is CASSVTPGQRPGNTIYF. The CDR3 coding sequence is TGCGCCAGCAGCGTTACACCGGGACAAAGACCTGGAAACACCATATATTTT.

This clonotype has at least ten counts. The chain couples TRBV20-1 to TRBJ2-5; D is possibly TRBD2 (6 bases). This CDR3 comprises 15 residues. Germline V lookup: CDR1 DFQATT, CDR2 SNEGSKA (reference sequence). V was shortened by 3 bases and J by 0 bases, with 14 bases between the two germline ends. The CDR3 DNA follows: TGCAGTGCTAGTCTTCTAGCGAAACACCAAGAGACCCAGTACTTC. It specifies CSASLLAKHQETQYF.

This clonotype was picked up many times. The rearrangement links TRBV25-1 to TRBJ2-7; TRBD1 matches at 8 bases. The V and J ends lost 5 bases and 5 bases, in that order; junction bases with no gene match: 8. This CDR3 comprises 14 residues. Germline V lookup: CDR1 MGHDK, CDR2 SYGVNS. The CDR3 spells CASSPGQASNEQYF. CDR3 DNA sequence: TGTGCCAGCAGTCCGGGACAGGCCTCAAACGAGCAGTACTTC.

This clonotype has only a few counts. The chain uses TRBV3-1 and TRBJ2-1; 11 nucleotides agree with TRBD2. The ends lost 4 bases at V and 3 bases at J; junction bases unmatched: 14. The germline gives CDR1 LGHDT, CDR2 YNNKEL (reference sequence). CDR3 size: 19 residues. The CDR3 here is CASSLRGSGRAAGYNEQFF. The CDR3 DNA reads as TGTGCCAGCAGCCTAAGAGGTAGCGGGAGGGCCGCTGGCTACAATGAGCAGTTCTTC.

This clonotype appeared many times. This rearrangement joins TRBV24-1 to TRBJ2-2, with 14 bases that match TRBD2. Looked up from germline, CDR1 is KGHDR and CDR2 is SFDVKD. The CDR3 covers 18 residues. The V and J ends lost 4 bases and 6 bases, in that order; junction bases with no gene match: 9. This CDR3 reads CATSERIGTSGRAGELFF. CDR3 coding DNA: TGTGCCACCAGTGAAAGAATCGGGACTAGCGGGAGAGCCGGGGAGCTGTTTTTT.

This clonotype occurred a few times. The V and J genes are TRBV29-1 and TRBJ2-7; D ambiguous. V was clipped by 0 bases and J by 9 bases, with 12 bases between them. CDR3 size: 12 residues. Germline V gives CDR1 SQVTM, CDR2 ANQGSEA. CDR3 protein: CSVEDYPKGQYF. The CDR3 nucleotides read TGCAGCGTTGAAGACTACCCCAAAGGGCAGTACTTC.

This clonotype came up a few times. V is TRBV7-8 and J is TRBJ1-6, with 8 positions matching TRBD1. The length of the CDR3 is 14 residues. After removal of 5 bases from V and 9 bases from J, the junction contained 6 bases not matched to a gene. Germline CDR1 SGHVS, CDR2 FQNEAQ. The CDR3 region is CASSSGQGGSPLHF. Here the CDR3 DNA reads TGTGCCAGCAGCAGCGGACAGGGAGGTTCACCCCTCCACTTT. Full variable domain (missing parts from reference TRBV7-8 and TRBJ1-6): GAGVSQSPRYKVAKRGQDVALRCDPISGHVSLFWYQQALGQGPEFLTYFQNEAQLDKSGLPSDRFFAERPEGSVSTLKIQRTQQEDSAVYLCASSSGQGGSPLHFGNGTRLTVT.

This clonotype was counted at least ten times. This chain connects TRBV28 to TRBJ2-3, with a possible D match to TRBD1 (5 bases). Trimming removed 5 bases from V and 2 bases from J, with 14 bases in between. Per germline, CDR1 MDHEN and CDR2 SYDVKM. The CDR3 sequence is 15 residues long. CDR3 sequence reads: CASSPLTVITDTQYF. CDR3 DNA: TGTGCCAGCAGTCCACTGACAGTCATCACAGATACGCAGTATTTT.

This clonotype was observed many times. The gene calls are TRBV20-1 and TRBJ2-7, with TRBD1 as a possible D gene (5 bases). The length of the CDR3 is 13 residues. Trimming removed 3 bases from V and 1 base from J, with 10 bases in between. Germline V gene sequence: CDR1 DFQATT, CDR2 SNEGSKA (reference sequence). DNA of the CDR3: TGCAGTGCTAGCGATACAGGATCCTACGAGCAGTACTTC. Its protein is CSASDTGSYEQYF.

This clonotype was seen a few times. The chain links TRBV5-1 to TRBJ2-5; D is undetermined. The CDR3 totals 13 residues. Germline CDR1 SGHRS, CDR2 YFSETQ. Trimming stripped 2 bases from V and 5 bases from J, with 10 bases between. The CDR3 DNA reads TGCGCCAGCAGCTTACCTGGCAGTGAGACCCAGTACTTC. It specifies CASSLPGSETQYF.

This clonotype was picked up many times. The chain carries TRBV28 and TRBJ2-7, with D maybe TRBD1 (5 bases). Trimming took off 6 bases at V and 3 bases at J, with 21 bases between the two ends. Germline V gene lookup returns CDR1 MDHEN and CDR2 SYDVKM. The CDR3 contains 16 residues. The CDR3 DNA is TGTGCCAGCAGCACACATCCAGGGTCAATTAGCTACGAGCAGTACTTC. Its translation: CASSTHPGSISYEQYF.

This clonotype was detected many times. This chain links TRBV7-2 with TRBJ2-2; D may be TRBD1 (5 bases). Germline loops: CDR1 SGHTA, CDR2 FQGNSA. The germline V and J ends were trimmed by 5 bases and 5 bases, with 15 bases remaining between them. This CDR3 is built from 15 residues. The CDR3 region has the DNA TGTGCCAGCAGCCTAAGGGTAGGGGTAACCGGGGAGCTGTTTTTT. Translation gives CASSLRVGVTGELFF.

The CDR3 loop is CAWKVGGTSGYTF. CDR3 coding DNA: TGTGCCTGGAAGGTGGGGGGGACGAGTGGCTACACCTTC. The V call is TRBV30, the J call TRBJ1-2, with TRBD1 as a possible D gene (5 bases). Per germline, CDR1 GTSNPN and CDR2 SVGIG (reference sequence). This CDR3 has 13 amino acids. Trimming stripped 4 bases from V and 7 bases from J, with 16 bases between.

This clonotype was seen repeatedly, ten times or more. The CDR3 DNA sequence: TGTGCCAGCAGCTTAGAGACCGACAGGGGGTTACCTTTCTTT. Amino acids: CASSLETDRGLPFF. This sequence joins TRBV7-2 and TRBJ1-1; 9 nucleotides match TRBD1. The ends lost 1 base at V and 12 bases at J; junction bases unmatched: 9. CDR1 and CDR2 (germline): SGHTA, FQGNSA. This CDR3 contains 14 residues.